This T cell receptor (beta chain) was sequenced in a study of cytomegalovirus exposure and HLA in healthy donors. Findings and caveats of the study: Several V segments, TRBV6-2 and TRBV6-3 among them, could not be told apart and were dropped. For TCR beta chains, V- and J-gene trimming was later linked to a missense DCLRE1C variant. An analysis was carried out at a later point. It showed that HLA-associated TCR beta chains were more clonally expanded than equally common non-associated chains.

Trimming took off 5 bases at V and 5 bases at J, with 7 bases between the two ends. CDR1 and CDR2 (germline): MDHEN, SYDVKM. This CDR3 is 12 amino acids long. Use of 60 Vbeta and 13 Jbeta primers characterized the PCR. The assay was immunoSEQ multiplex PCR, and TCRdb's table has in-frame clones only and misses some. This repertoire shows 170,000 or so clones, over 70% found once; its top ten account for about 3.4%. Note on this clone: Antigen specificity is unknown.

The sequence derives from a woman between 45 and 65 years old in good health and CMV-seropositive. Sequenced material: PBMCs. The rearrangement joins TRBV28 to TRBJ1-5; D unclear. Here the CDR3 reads CASSPVHQPQHF. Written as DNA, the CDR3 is TGTGCCAGCAGTCCTGTTCATCAGCCCCAGCATTTT.